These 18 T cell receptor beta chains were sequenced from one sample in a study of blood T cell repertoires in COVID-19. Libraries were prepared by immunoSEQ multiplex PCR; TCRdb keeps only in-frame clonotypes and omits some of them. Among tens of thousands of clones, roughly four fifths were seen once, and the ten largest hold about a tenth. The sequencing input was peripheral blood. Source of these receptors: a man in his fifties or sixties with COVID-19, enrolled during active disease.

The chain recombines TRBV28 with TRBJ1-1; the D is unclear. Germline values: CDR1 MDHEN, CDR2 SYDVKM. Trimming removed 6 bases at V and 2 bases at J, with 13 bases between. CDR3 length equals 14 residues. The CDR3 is CASRPPGINTEAFF. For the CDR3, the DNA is TGTGCCAGCAGACCGCCGGGAATAAACACTGAAGCTTTCTTT.

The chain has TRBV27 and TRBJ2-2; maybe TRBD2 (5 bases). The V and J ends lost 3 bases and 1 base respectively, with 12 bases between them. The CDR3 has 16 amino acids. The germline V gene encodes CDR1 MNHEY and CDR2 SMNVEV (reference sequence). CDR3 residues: CASSFRRAQNTGELFF. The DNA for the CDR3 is TGTGCCAGCAGTTTCCGGCGGGCGCAGAACACCGGGGAGCTGTTTTTT.

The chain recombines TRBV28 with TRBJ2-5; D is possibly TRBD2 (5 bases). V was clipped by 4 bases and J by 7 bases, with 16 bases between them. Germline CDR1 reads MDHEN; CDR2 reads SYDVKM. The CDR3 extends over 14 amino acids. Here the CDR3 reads CASSSIDWAGTQYF. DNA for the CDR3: TGTGCCAGCAGTTCCATTGACTGGGCGGGGACCCAGTACTTC.

The CDR3 DNA reads as TGTGCCAGCAGCCAAGTGGAGGGCTACGAGCAGTACTTC. Translation: CASSQVEGYEQYF. The gene calls are TRBV3-1 (or the pseudogene TRBV3-2) and TRBJ2-7; D may be TRBD2 (6 bases). CDR1 is LGHDT and CDR2 is YNNKEL in the germline V gene (reference sequence). Trimming took 1 base from V and 3 from J, leaving 7 bases between them. CDR3 length: 13 residues.

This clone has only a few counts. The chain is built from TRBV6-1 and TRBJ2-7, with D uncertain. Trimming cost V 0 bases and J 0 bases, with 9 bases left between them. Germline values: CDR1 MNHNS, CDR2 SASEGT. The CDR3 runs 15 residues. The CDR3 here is CASSEAPSLSYEQYF. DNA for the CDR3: TGTGCCAGCAGTGAAGCCCCCAGTCTCTCCTACGAGCAGTACTTC.

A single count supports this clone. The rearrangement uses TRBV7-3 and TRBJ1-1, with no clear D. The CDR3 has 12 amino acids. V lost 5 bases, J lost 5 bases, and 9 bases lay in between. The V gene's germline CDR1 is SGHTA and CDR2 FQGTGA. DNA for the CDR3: TGTGCCAGCAGCAACCCCGGGACTGAAGCTTTCTTT. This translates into CASSNPGTEAFF. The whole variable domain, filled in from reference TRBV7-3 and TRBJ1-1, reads GAGVSQTPSNKVTEKGKYVELRCDPISGHTALYWYRQSLGQGPEFLIYFQGTGAADDSGLPNDRFFAVRPEGSVSTLKIQRTERGDSAVYLCASSNPGTEAFFGQGTRLTVV.

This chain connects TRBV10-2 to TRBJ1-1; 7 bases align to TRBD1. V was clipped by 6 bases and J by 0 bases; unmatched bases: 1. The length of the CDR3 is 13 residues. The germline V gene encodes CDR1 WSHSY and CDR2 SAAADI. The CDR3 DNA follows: TGCGCCAGCAGGGGACAGATGAACACTGAAGCTTTCTTT. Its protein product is CASRGQMNTEAFF.

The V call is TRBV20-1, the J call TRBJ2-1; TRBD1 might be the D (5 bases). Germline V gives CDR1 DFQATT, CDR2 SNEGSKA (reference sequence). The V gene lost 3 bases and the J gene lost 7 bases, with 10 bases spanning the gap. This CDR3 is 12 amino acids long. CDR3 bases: TGCAGTGCTAGTCTGGGGCGTAATGAGCAGTTCTTC. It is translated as CSASLGRNEQFF.

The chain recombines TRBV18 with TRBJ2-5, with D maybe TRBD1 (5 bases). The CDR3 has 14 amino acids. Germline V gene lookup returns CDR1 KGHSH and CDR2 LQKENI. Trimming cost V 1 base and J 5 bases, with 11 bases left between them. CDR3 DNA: TGTGCCAGCTCACCACAAAGGGGATCGGAGACCCAGTACTTC. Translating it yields CASSPQRGSETQYF. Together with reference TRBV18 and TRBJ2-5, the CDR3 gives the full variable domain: NAGVMQNPRHLVRRRGQEARLRCSPMKGHSHVYWYRQLPEEGLKFMVYLQKENIIDESGMPKERFSAEFPKEGPSILRIQQVVRGDSAAYFCASSPQRGSETQYFGPGTRLLVL.

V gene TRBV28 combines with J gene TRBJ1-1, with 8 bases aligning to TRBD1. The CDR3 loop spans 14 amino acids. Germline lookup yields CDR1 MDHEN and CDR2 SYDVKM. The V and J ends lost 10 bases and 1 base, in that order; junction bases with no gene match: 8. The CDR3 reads CATAGGGSNTEAFF. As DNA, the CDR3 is TGTGCCACCGCAGGGGGCGGATCGAACACTGAAGCTTTCTTT.

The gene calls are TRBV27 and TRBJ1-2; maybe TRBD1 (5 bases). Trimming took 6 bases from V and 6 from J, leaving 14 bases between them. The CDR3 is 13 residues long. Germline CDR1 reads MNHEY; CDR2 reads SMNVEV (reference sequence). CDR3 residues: CASSPRRGDGYTF. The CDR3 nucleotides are TGTGCCAGCAGCCCCCGTCGGGGGGATGGCTACACCTTC.

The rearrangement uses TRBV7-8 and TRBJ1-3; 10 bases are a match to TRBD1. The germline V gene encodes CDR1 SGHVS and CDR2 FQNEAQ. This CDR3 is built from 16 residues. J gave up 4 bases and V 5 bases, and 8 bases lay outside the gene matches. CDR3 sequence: CASSPTTGGAGNTIYF. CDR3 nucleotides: TGTGCCAGCAGCCCTACGACAGGGGGCGCAGGAAACACCATATATTTT.

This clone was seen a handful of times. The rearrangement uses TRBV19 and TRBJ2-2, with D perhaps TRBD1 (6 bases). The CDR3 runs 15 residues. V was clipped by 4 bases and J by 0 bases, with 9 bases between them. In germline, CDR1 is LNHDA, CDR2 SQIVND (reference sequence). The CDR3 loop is CASSKGVPNTGELFF. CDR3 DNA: TGTGCCAGTAGTAAGGGGGTACCGAACACCGGGGAGCTGTTTTTT.

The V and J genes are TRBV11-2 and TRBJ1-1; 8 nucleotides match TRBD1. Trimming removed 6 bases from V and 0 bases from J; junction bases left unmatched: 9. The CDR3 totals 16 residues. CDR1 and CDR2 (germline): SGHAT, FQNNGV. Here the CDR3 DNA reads TGTGCCAGCAGTTTCCAGGGGGCCTCTTTGAACACTGAAGCTTTCTTT. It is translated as CASSFQGASLNTEAFF.

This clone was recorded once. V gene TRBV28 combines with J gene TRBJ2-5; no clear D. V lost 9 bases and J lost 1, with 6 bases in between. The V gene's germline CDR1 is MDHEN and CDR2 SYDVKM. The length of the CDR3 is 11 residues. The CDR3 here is CASSLQETQYF. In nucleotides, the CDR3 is TGTGCCAGTTCCCTCCAAGAGACCCAGTACTTC.

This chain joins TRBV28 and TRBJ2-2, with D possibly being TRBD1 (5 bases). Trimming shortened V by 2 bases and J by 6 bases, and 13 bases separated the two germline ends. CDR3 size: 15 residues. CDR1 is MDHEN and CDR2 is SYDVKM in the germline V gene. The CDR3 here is CASSLVGDQAGELFF. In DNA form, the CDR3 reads TGTGCCAGCAGTTTAGTAGGGGATCAGGCCGGGGAGCTGTTTTTT.

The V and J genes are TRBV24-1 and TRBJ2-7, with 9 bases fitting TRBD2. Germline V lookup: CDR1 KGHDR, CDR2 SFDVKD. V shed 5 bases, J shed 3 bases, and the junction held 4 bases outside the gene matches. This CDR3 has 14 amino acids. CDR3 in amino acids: CATSAAGGLYEQYF. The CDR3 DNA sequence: TGTGCCACCAGTGCGGCGGGAGGGCTCTACGAGCAGTACTTC.

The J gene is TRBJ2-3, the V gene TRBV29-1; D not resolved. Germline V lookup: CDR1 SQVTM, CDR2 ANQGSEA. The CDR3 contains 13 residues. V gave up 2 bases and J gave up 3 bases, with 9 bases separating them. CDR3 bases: TGCAGCGTTGAACCCCCCTCGACAGATACGCAGTATTTT. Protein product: CSVEPPSTDTQYF.